These 8 T cell receptor beta chains were sequenced from one sample in a study of CD8 T cells in Susac syndrome. Random hexamers were used to reverse transcribe the RNA input (about 0.5 to 1 ug). Each CDR3 protein is one row after TCRdb ran MiXCR on the immunoSEQ multiplex PCR reads. The table records about 140,000 distinct CDR3 sequences, 85% to 95% of them present only once. The sample consisted of CD4+ T cells from PBMCs. These receptors all stem from a human donor with Susac syndrome.

The rearrangement uses TRBV4-1 and TRBJ2-3, with 12 bases matching TRBD2. Unmatched junction bases numbered 9, after V lost 3 bases and J lost 5 bases. The CDR3 sequence is 17 residues long. Germline V lookup: CDR1 MGHRA, CDR2 YSYEKL. The CDR3 loop reads CASSQDRLAGVVDTQYF. DNA for the CDR3: TGCGCCAGCAGCCAGGACAGACTAGCGGGAGTGGTAGATACGCAGTATTTT.

The chain links TRBV20-1 to TRBJ2-7, with TRBD2 matching over 13 bases. After removal of 6 bases from V and 0 bases from J, the junction contained 5 bases not matched to a gene. The V gene's germline CDR1 is DFQATT and CDR2 SNEGSKA (reference sequence). The CDR3 has 15 amino acids. CDR3 DNA: TGCAGTGCATGGACTAGCGGGAGTAACTCCTACGAGCAGTACTTC. This sequence encodes CSAWTSGSNSYEQYF.

The chain uses TRBV12-3 or TRBV12-4 and TRBJ1-2; D is undetermined. The V and J ends lost 5 bases and 2 bases respectively, with 6 bases between them. The CDR3 totals 12 residues. The CDR3 loop reads CASSTLNYGYTF. Here the CDR3 DNA reads TGTGCCAGCAGTACCCTAAACTATGGCTACACCTTC.

The V call is TRBV2, the J call TRBJ2-2; D is tentatively TRBD1 or TRBD2 (5 bases each). V was pared by 10 bases and J by 0 bases, with 12 bases between. In germline, CDR1 is SNHLY, CDR2 FYNNEI. The CDR3 consists of 14 residues. The CDR3 loop is CATTLGANTGELFF. The CDR3 coding sequence is TGTGCCACCACTTTGGGGGCGAACACCGGGGAGCTGTTTTTT.

This chain joins TRBV4-2 and TRBJ2-5; 9 bases are a match to TRBD2. CDR1 is LGHNA and CDR2 is YNFKEQ in the germline V gene. The CDR3 totals 16 residues. V dropped 1 base and J dropped 3; count of bases not matched to a gene: 6. CDR3 nucleotides: TGTGCCAGCAGCCAAGCAGGACTAGCGACTGAAGAGACCCAGTACTTC. Its translation: CASSQAGLATEETQYF.

The gene calls are TRBV9 and TRBJ2-7, with D perhaps matching TRBD1 (6 bases). The CDR3 totals 15 residues. Trimming stripped 4 bases from V and 3 bases from J, with 17 bases between. Germline V CDR1 and CDR2: SGDLS, YYNGEE. CDR3 coding DNA: TGTGCCAGCAGCCCTCAAACAGGGAGTTTCTACGAGCAGTACTTC. Its protein product is CASSPQTGSFYEQYF.

The V and J genes are TRBV4-1 and TRBJ2-7, with TRBD2 matching 9 bases. This CDR3 contains 14 residues. The V gene's germline CDR1 is MGHRA and CDR2 YSYEKL. The J segment lost 2 bases and the V segment lost 1 base, leaving 0 bases of the junction unmatched. The chain's CDR3 is CASSQASGAYEQYF. CDR3 bases: TGCGCCAGCAGCCAAGCTAGCGGGGCCTACGAGCAGTACTTC.

The V call is TRBV20-1, the J call TRBJ2-4; 7 bases agree with TRBD1. The germline V gene encodes CDR1 DFQATT and CDR2 SNEGSKA (reference sequence). This CDR3 is 18 amino acids long. Losses at the gene ends were 3 bases for V and 1 base for J; bases not matched to a gene: 15. CDR3 region: CSASETGTPWLAKNIQYF. The CDR3 DNA reads TGCAGTGCTAGCGAGACAGGGACCCCTTGGCTTGCCAAAAACATTCAGTACTTC.